Listed below are T cell receptor beta chains from one sample, sequenced in a study of shared clonotypes between healthy human individuals. TCRdb's table, derived via immunoSEQ multiplex PCR, lists solely in-frame clones and lacks some. Here the sample spans around 2.3 million clones, around 95% being singletons. Sequencing used naive CD4+ T cells sorted from blood. The receptors stem from a man aged 18 to 29 in good health. Each CDR3 is given with its conserved first and last residue. D genes are given only for firm matches. Only part of the rows carry a size: once, few, many, or a class if the clone is expanded.

j_gene | d_gene | v_gene | abundance | CDR3nt | CDR3aa
TRBJ1-5 | . | TRBV19 | . | TGTGCCAGTAGTTTAACCGGGACCGACAATCAGCCCCAGCATTTT | CASSLTGTDNQPQHF
TRBJ2-7 | TRBD1 | TRBV7-8 | . | TGTGCCAGCAGCACCCAAACCGGGACAGGGGGATCCTACGAGCAGTACTTC | CASSTQTGTGGSYEQYF
TRBJ2-5 | . | TRBV4-2 | . | TGTGCCAGCAGCTTACCGCTACAAGAGACCCAGTACTTC | CASSLPLQETQYF
TRBJ2-7 | . | TRBV10-3 | . | TGTGCCATCAGTGAGTCTTCTCGGGGCTACGAGCAGTACTTC | CAISESSRGYEQYF
TRBJ1-2 | . | TRBV1 | . | TGCACCAGCAGCCAAGATAGAAGCGGGGAAAGGTATGGCTACACCTTC | CTSSQDRSGERYGYTF
TRBJ1-6 | TRBD1 | TRBV28 | . | TGTGCCAGCAAAGCGTCGACAGGGGGGAGTTCACCCCTCCACTTT | CASKASTGGSSPLHF
TRBJ1-2 | . | TRBV28 | once | TGTGCCAGCATGCGGATGTCTAACTATGGCTACACCTTC | CASMRMSNYGYTF
TRBJ1-2 | . | TRBV5-6 | . | TGTGCCAGCAGCCCGGGGGTCGGGGTCTGGTATGGCTACACCTTC | CASSPGVGVWYGYTF
TRBJ2-3 | . | TRBV10-1 | . | TGCGCCAGCAGTGAGGAGGTCTGGTACGATGCCCCCACAGATACGCAGTATTTT | CASSEEVWYDAPTDTQYF
TRBJ2-7 | . | TRBV6-5 | . | TGTGCCAGCAGTGTACCAGCCCACGAGCAGTACTTC | CASSVPAHEQYF
TRBJ1-3 | . | TRBV5-8 | . | TGTGCTACCAGTCGGGGACTCTCTGGAAACACCATATATTTT | CATSRGLSGNTIYF
TRBJ1-2 | . | TRBV7-6 | . | TGTGCCAGCAGCGCGACGGGGATTTATGGCTACACCTTC | CASSATGIYGYTF
TRBJ2-1 | . | TRBV2 | . | TGTGCCAGTGGGGGATCCAGGGGATTCTCCTACAACGAGCAGTTCTTC | CASGGSRGFSYNEQFF
TRBJ2-7 | TRBD2 | TRBV28 | . | TGTGCCAGCAGTTCGCGTCGTCTAGCGGGACTCGACGAGCAGTACTTC | CASSSRRLAGLDEQYF
TRBJ2-7 | . | TRBV5-6 | . | TGTGCCAGCAGCTTGTACCCAGGCGAGCAGTACTTC | CASSLYPGEQYF
TRBJ2-7 | TRBD1 | TRBV19 | . | TGTGCCAGTAAAGGAGGACAGGGCGACTACGAGCAGTACTTC | CASKGGQGDYEQYF
TRBJ1-1 | . | TRBV10-3 | . | TGTGCCATCAGTGACCCTAAGGGACACAGGAACACTGAAGCTTTCTTT | CAISDPKGHRNTEAFF
TRBJ1-1 | . | TRBV25-1 | . | TGTGCCAGCAGTGAATTTGGGGGGCGCGGGAACACTGAAGCTTTCTTT | CASSEFGGRGNTEAFF
TRBJ1-1 | . | TRBV29-1 | . | TGCAGCGCCCAGAACACTGAAGCTTTCTTT | CSAQNTEAFF
TRBJ1-1 | TRBD1 | TRBV5-4 | once | TGTGCCAGCAGCCTACCCGGGACAGAGAACACTGAAGCTTTCTTT | CASSLPGTENTEAFF
TRBJ1-1 | . | TRBV6-5 | . | TGTGCCAGCACCCGCGAGGCCCCTAACACTGAAGCTTTCTTT | CASTREAPNTEAFF
TRBJ2-6 | TRBD1 | TRBV11-2 | . | TGTGCCAGCAGCTCATCACTCGGGACAGGGGTTGGGGTAGCCAACGTCCTGACTTTC | CASSSSLGTGVGVANVLTF
TRBJ2-7 | TRBD1 | TRBV2 | . | TGTGCCAGCAGTTACCAGTCAGGGGGCTACGAGCAGTACTTC | CASSYQSGGYEQYF
TRBJ2-7 | TRBD2 | TRBV5-1 | once | TGCGCCAGCAGCGCTCTTACTAGCGGGAGCACCTACGAGCAGTACTTC | CASSALTSGSTYEQYF
TRBJ2-2 | TRBD2 | TRBV28 | once | TGTGCCAGCAGTGCTCGCGGGGGGAACACCGGGGAGCTGTTTTTT | CASSARGGNTGELFF
TRBJ1-3 | . | TRBV9 | . | TGTGCCAGCAGCAAGAGGGGGGACCTCTCTGGAAACACCATATATTTT | CASSKRGDLSGNTIYF
TRBJ1-4 | . | TRBV5-6 | once | TGTGCCAGCAGCCTCAGACAGCGGGATGAAAAACTGTTTTTT | CASSLRQRDEKLFF
TRBJ2-2 | . | TRBV30 | once | TGTGCCTTACGTCAGGGACCGAACACCGGGGAGCTGTTTTTT | CALRQGPNTGELFF
TRBJ1-2 | . | TRBV27 | . | TGTGCCAGCAGTTTATGGGGTCGGGGAAGTAATAACTATGGCTACACCTTC | CASSLWGRGSNNYGYTF
TRBJ1-4 | . | TRBV11-2 | . | TGTGCCAGCAGCCGGACAGCACTTACCACTAATGAAAAACTGTTTTTT | CASSRTALTTNEKLFF
TRBJ2-3 | TRBD2 | TRBV4-3 | . | TGCGCCAGCAGCCAAGATAGTGTGGTAGCGGGAGGTAGCACAGATACGCAGTATTTT | CASSQDSVVAGGSTDTQYF
TRBJ1-5 | . | TRBV30 | . | TGTGCCTGGAGTGTAAAGGGGCACACCGCAGGAATCCAGCCCCAGCATTTT | CAWSVKGHTAGIQPQHF
TRBJ2-7 | . | TRBV5-1 | . | TGCGCCAGCAGCTTTGAAACAGGGAACGAGCAGTACTTC | CASSFETGNEQYF
TRBJ2-1 | TRBD2 | TRBV7-9 | once | TGTGCCAGCAGAGCACTAGCGGGAGTCGAGAATGAGCAGTTCTTC | CASRALAGVENEQFF
TRBJ2-7 | . | TRBV6-1 | . | TGTGCCTCCCTAGGGACGGTCTACGAGCAGTACTTC | CASLGTVYEQYF
TRBJ1-2 | TRBD1 | TRBV7-3 | . | TGTGCCAGCAGCAATCCGGGACAGGGATATGGCTACACCTTC | CASSNPGQGYGYTF
TRBJ2-2 | . | TRBV28 | . | TGTGCCAGCCGGAATCCGAACACCGGGGAGCTGTTTTTT | CASRNPNTGELFF
TRBJ2-2 | . | TRBV19 | . | TGTGCCAGTAGTATTCTGGCGGTGGTCCTTGGGAACACCGGGGAGCTGTTTTTT | CASSILAVVLGNTGELFF
TRBJ1-6 | . | TRBV6-5 | . | TGTGCCAGCAGTTACGGGCTCACTAATTCACCCCTCCACTTT | CASSYGLTNSPLHF
TRBJ2-5 | TRBD2 | TRBV6-5 | . | TGTGCCAGCAGTGGACTAGCGAAGTCGGAGACCCAGTACTTC | CASSGLAKSETQYF
TRBJ2-7 | . | TRBV6-6 | . | TGTGCCAGCATCGGACGGTACGAGCAGTACTTC | CASIGRYEQYF
TRBJ2-7 | . | TRBV6-5 | . | TGTGCCAGCAGGCGTCCCGAGAAGATCGAGCAGTACTTC | CASRRPEKIEQYF
TRBJ2-7 | TRBD1 | TRBV7-7 | . | TGTGCTAGCAGCTTAATCGACAGGGGCGACGAGCAGTACTTC | CASSLIDRGDEQYF
TRBJ1-1 | . | TRBV10-3 | . | TGTGCCATCAGTGAGTCGTTTATCCAGACTGAAGCTTTCTTT | CAISESFIQTEAFF
TRBJ2-7 | . | TRBV5-4 | once | TGTGCCAGCAGCTTGGCCGGGGCGTCGAGCTCCTACGAGCAGTACTTC | CASSLAGASSSYEQYF
TRBJ1-3 | TRBD1 | TRBV7-2 | . | TGTGCCAGCAGCTCCGAGCCGGACAGGGTTTCAGGAAACACCATATATTTT | CASSSEPDRVSGNTIYF
TRBJ2-3 | TRBD1 | TRBV5-4 | . | TGTGCCAGCAGTTGGGACAGGGACGCAGATACGCAGTATTTT | CASSWDRDADTQYF
TRBJ2-3 | . | TRBV6-6 | . | TGTGCCAGCACCTGGGAGACGAGCACAGATACGCAGTATTTT | CASTWETSTDTQYF
TRBJ2-1 | . | TRBV2 | once | TGTGCCAGACGCATTAAAAGGCCCACCCTTATCAATGAGCAGTTCTTC | CARRIKRPTLINEQFF
TRBJ2-7 | . | TRBV2 | once | TGTGCCAGCAGGGCGGGTGGCAGCTCCTACGAGCAGTACTTC | CASRAGGSSYEQYF
TRBJ2-7 | TRBD1 | TRBV6-5 | . | TGTGCCAGCAGACCGACAGGGTTACACGAGCAGTACTTC | CASRPTGLHEQYF
TRBJ2-1 | . | TRBV21-1 | . | TGTGCCAGCAGCAAAGCGGGCGGGAGTCCCTACAATGAGCAGTTCTTC | CASSKAGGSPYNEQFF
TRBJ2-5 | . | TRBV2 | once | TGTGCCAGCAGCCCCCAAGAGGCGGGAGAGACCCAGTACTTC | CASSPQEAGETQYF
TRBJ1-2 | TRBD1 | TRBV11-2 | . | TGTGCCAGCAGCTTAGAGGGACAGGGGGCTAACTATGGCTACACCTTC | CASSLEGQGANYGYTF
TRBJ2-7 | . | TRBV7-2 | . | TGTGCCAGCAGCTTGAGGGACGAGCAGTACTTC | CASSLRDEQYF
TRBJ2-7 | . | TRBV2 | . | TGTGCCAGCTATTTCGGACTACAGGCCTACGAGCAGTACTTC | CASYFGLQAYEQYF
TRBJ2-1 | . | TRBV10-3 | . | TGTGCCATCAGTGAAAACCGGGACTACAATGAGCAGTTCTTC | CAISENRDYNEQFF
TRBJ2-2 | TRBD1 | TRBV11-3 | . | TGTGCCAGCAGCCGCGGGACAGGGGGCCACGGGGAGCTGTTTTTT | CASSRGTGGHGELFF
TRBJ1-3 | TRBD1 | TRBV11-2 | . | TGTGCCAGCAGCGGACAGGGAGGAAAGGGAAACACCATATATTTT | CASSGQGGKGNTIYF
TRBJ2-3 | . | TRBV28 | . | TGTGCCAGCAGTTTACCCCTGGGGACCCCGGATACGCAGTATTTT | CASSLPLGTPDTQYF